The 15 T cell receptor beta chains presented below share a single source sample, sequenced in a study of blood T cell repertoires in COVID-19. Sequenced by immunoSEQ multiplex PCR; TCRdb stores in-frame clones only, minus some. Counted here are 80,000 or so clones, approximately 89% occurring once; the ten biggest clones make up about 2.1%. Material for sequencing was peripheral blood. These receptors all stem from a woman in her fifties or sixties with acute or convalescent COVID-19.

This sequence joins TRBV18 and TRBJ2-7; tentatively, D is TRBD1 (6 bases). The germline CDR1 and CDR2 sequences are KGHSH and LQKENI. The CDR3 spans 13 residues. V shed 3 bases and J shed 2 bases, with 8 bases lying between them. As DNA, the CDR3 is TGTGCCAGCTCACCCGGGACACCCTACGAGCAGTACTTC. As protein: CASSPGTPYEQYF.

The rearrangement uses TRBV6-5 and TRBJ1-4; TRBD1 might be the D (5 bases). Germline-derived CDR1 and CDR2 are MNHEY and SVGAGI. V was pared by 7 bases and J by 7 bases, with 10 bases between. CDR3 length equals 12 residues. The CDR3 is CASTGAGEKLFF. For the CDR3, the DNA is TGTGCCAGCACTGGGGCAGGTGAAAAACTGTTTTTT.

This clone was seen once. V gene TRBV7-2 combines with J gene TRBJ2-5, with D tentatively TRBD1 (7 bases). V lost 5 bases and J lost 2, with 12 bases in between. CDR1 SGHTA and CDR2 FQGNSA come from the germline V gene. This CDR3 has 14 amino acids. For the CDR3, the DNA is TGTGCCAGCAGCAGGACAGGAGGGCAAGAGACCCAGTACTTC. This gives the protein CASSRTGGQETQYF.

The J gene is TRBJ2-7, the V gene TRBV7-9, with D perhaps matching TRBD1 (6 bases). CDR3 size: 15 residues. CDR1 and CDR2 (germline): SEHNR, FQNEAQ (reference sequence). V was pared by 0 bases and J by 1 base, with 10 bases between. DNA of the CDR3: TGTGCCAGCAGCTTAGCGGGACATATTTCCTACGAGCAGTACTTC. Encoded protein: CASSLAGHISYEQYF.

The chain uses TRBV5-4 and TRBJ2-1; 10 positions match TRBD1. CDR1 is SGHNT and CDR2 is YYREEE in the germline V gene (reference sequence). The V gene end was trimmed by 3 bases and the J gene end by 0 bases; junction bases not matched to a gene: 3. CDR3 length: 16 residues. CDR3 DNA sequence: TGTGCCAGCAGCTGGGGACAGGGGAGCTCCTACAATGAGCAGTTCTTC. Translating gives CASSWGQGSSYNEQFF.

CDR3 sequence (DNA): TGTGCCAGCTCCCCAGCTACGGTTGAAGCTTTCTTT. The encoded protein is CASSPATVEAFF. The chain is built from TRBV18 and TRBJ1-1; D unclear. The germline gives CDR1 KGHSH, CDR2 LQKENI. The V and J ends lost 6 bases and 7 bases respectively, with 12 bases between them. The CDR3 runs 12 residues.

The V and J genes are TRBV27 and TRBJ2-1; a possible D gene is TRBD2 (5 bases). CDR3 length equals 13 residues. From germline, CDR1 is MNHEY and CDR2 SMNVEV (reference sequence). Trimming cost V 8 bases and J 9 bases, with 17 bases left between them. The CDR3 nucleotides read TGTGCCAGCCGACGGGAAGTTGCCGGTGAGCAGTTCTTC. Translating gives CASRREVAGEQFF.

J is TRBJ2-7 and V is TRBV24-1; 9 nucleotides line up with TRBD1. J was trimmed by 2 bases and V by 6 bases; bases with no gene match: 4. This CDR3 spans 14 amino acids. The germline gives CDR1 KGHDR, CDR2 SFDVKD. The DNA for the CDR3 is TGTGCCACCAGTCTACAGGGGGCTCCCTACGAGCAGTACTTC. Translation: CATSLQGAPYEQYF.

The chain uses TRBV19 and TRBJ2-1, with 9 bases matching TRBD1. J gave up 7 bases and V 6 bases, and 10 bases lay outside the gene matches. CDR1 and CDR2 from the germline V gene are LNHDA and SQIVND (reference sequence). This CDR3 comprises 15 residues. The CDR3, as DNA: TGTGCCAGTAGCACATCCGGGACAGGGAAGAATGAGCAGTTCTTC. Amino acids: CASSTSGTGKNEQFF.

The chain employs TRBV4-3 and TRBJ2-1; TRBD2 agrees at 7 bases. The CDR3 is 14 amino acids. The germline V gene encodes CDR1 LGHNA and CDR2 YSLEER. Germline trimming cut 4 bases from V and 8 bases from J; bases unmatched to any gene: 8. The CDR3 reads CASSLRRGSDEQFF. The CDR3 DNA follows: TGCGCCAGCAGCCTAAGGCGCGGGAGCGATGAGCAGTTCTTC.

This clone was counted only a few times. This rearrangement joins TRBV9 to TRBJ2-3; 8 nucleotides match TRBD1. The V gene's germline CDR1 is SGDLS and CDR2 YYNGEE. V lost 6 bases to trimming and J lost 5 bases; unmatched junction nucleotides: 11. This CDR3 region has 15 residues. The CDR3 sequence: CASTLFQGAGDTQYF. CDR3 bases: TGTGCCAGCACCCTTTTTCAGGGGGCGGGAGATACGCAGTATTTT.

This clone has only one observation. The rearrangement joins TRBV5-1 to TRBJ1-2; D call uncertain. Germline loops: CDR1 SGHRS, CDR2 YFSETQ. The CDR3 is 15 residues long. Trimming removed 4 bases from V and 3 bases from J, with 16 bases in between. In DNA form, the CDR3 reads TGCGCCAGCAGCCCCGCAGAAACCGGAGACTATGGCTACACCTTC. Residues: CASSPAETGDYGYTF.

The rearrangement links TRBV25-1 to TRBJ2-7; TRBD1 is a possible D gene (6 bases). The germline V gene encodes CDR1 MGHDK and CDR2 SYGVNS. This CDR3 is built from 14 residues. The V gene lost 5 bases and the J gene lost 1 base, with 12 bases spanning the gap. In DNA form, the CDR3 reads TGTGCCAGCAGTATCAGGGGCAGGTCCTACGAGCAGTACTTC. It specifies CASSIRGRSYEQYF.

The V and J genes are TRBV7-8 and TRBJ2-2; 7 bases are a match to TRBD2. Germline loops: CDR1 SGHVS, CDR2 FQNEAQ. The ends lost 5 bases at V and 5 bases at J; junction bases unmatched: 2. The CDR3 extends over 13 amino acids. The CDR3 DNA reads as TGTGCCAGCAGCCGGACTAGGACCGGGGAGCTGTTTTTT. Its translation: CASSRTRTGELFF.

The chain links TRBV10-3 to TRBJ2-1, with a weak D call TRBD2 (5 bases). Germline V gene sequence: CDR1 ENHRY, CDR2 SYGVKD. With 2 bases removed from V and 0 bases from J, the gap between germline ends came to 5 bases. The CDR3 loop spans 14 amino acids. The CDR3 coding sequence is TGTGCCATCAGTGAGACTAGCTCCTACAATGAGCAGTTCTTC. Translating gives CAISETSSYNEQFF.